This T cell receptor beta chain came from a study of control samples from healthy donors and cancer patients. The assay was immunoSEQ multiplex PCR, and TCRdb's table has in-frame clones only and misses some. The repertoire has 200,000 or so clones, 91% of them found once; the top ten carry 1.8%. The V gene lost 3 bases and the J gene lost 7 bases, with 18 bases spanning the gap. This CDR3 contains 15 residues. The V gene's germline CDR1 is MGHRA and CDR2 YSYEKL. Material for sequencing was blood. The clonotype originates from a man between 25 and 39 years old in good health. The V call is TRBV4-1, the J call TRBJ1-1, with D perhaps TRBD1 (6 bases). The CDR3 DNA reads as TGCGCCAGCAGCCATGACACAGGGAGCTTTAATGAAGCTTTCTTT. Translating it yields CASSHDTGSFNEAFF.